The 4 T cell receptor beta chains presented below share a single source sample, sequenced in a study of Ad26.COV2.S vaccination and SARS-CoV-2 variants. Produced via immunoSEQ multiplex PCR; TCRdb's table is partial and in-frame only. The table has around 320,000 clones, around 85% seen once. Treatment specified: over 15 received Ad26.COV2.S at low or high dose, single or two shots; about 5 received placebo; per-sample allocation not given. Collection of the samples took place on day 63 after the first injection of vaccine or placebo. Material: peripheral blood, obtained in a trial of Ad26.COV2.S vaccine versus placebo. These receptors were collected from a person aged 18-65 years who received the Ad26.COV2.S COVID-19 vaccine or a placebo.

The genes are TRBV6-5 and TRBJ2-1; D remains unclear. The V gene's germline CDR1 is MNHEY and CDR2 SVGAGI. The CDR3 sequence is 12 residues long. Trimming shortened V by 4 bases and J by 9 bases, and 10 bases separated the two germline ends. CDR3 region: CASSSAYLEQFF. The CDR3 bases are TGTGCCAGCAGTTCCGCGTACCTTGAGCAGTTCTTC.

The CDR3 nucleotides read TGTGCCAGCAGCTTTACCGGGACTAGCAGATTCTCCTACGAGCAGTACTTC. Its protein is CASSFTGTSRFSYEQYF. The rearrangement uses TRBV7-2 and TRBJ2-7, with TRBD2 identical over 9 bases. The germline CDR1 and CDR2 sequences are SGHTA and FQGNSA. The CDR3 covers 17 residues. J gave up 0 bases and V 3 bases, and 9 bases lay outside the gene matches.

CDR3 nucleotide sequence: TGTGCCAGCAGTGGCAGGGGAACGCGGTTGGGTACCCAGTACTTC. Translating gives CASSGRGTRLGTQYF. This chain connects TRBV7-9 to TRBJ2-5; tentative D call: TRBD1 (6 bases). Trimming stripped 6 bases from V and 8 bases from J, with 22 bases between. The CDR3 has 15 amino acids. Germline CDR1 and CDR2: SEHNR and FQNEAQ (reference sequence).

V usage is TRBV12-5 and J usage is TRBJ2-5; no clear D. V lost 0 bases, J lost 7 bases, and 12 bases lay in between. This CDR3 spans 14 amino acids. Germline V gene sequence: CDR1 LGHNT, CDR2 FRNRAP. This CDR3 is CASGLVEGMGTQYF. In DNA form, the CDR3 reads TGTGCTAGTGGTTTGGTAGAAGGGATGGGGACCCAGTACTTC.